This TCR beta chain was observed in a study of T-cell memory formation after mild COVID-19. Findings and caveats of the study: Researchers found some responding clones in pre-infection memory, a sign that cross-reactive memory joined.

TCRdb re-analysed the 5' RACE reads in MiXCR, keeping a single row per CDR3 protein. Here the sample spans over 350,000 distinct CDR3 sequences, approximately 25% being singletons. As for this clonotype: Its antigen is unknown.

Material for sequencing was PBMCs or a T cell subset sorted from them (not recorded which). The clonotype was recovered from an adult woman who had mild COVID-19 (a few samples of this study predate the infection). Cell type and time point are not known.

The CDR3 DNA follows: TGTGCCAGCAGTTACTCGAATGGTGCAGATACGCAGTATTTT. This gives the protein CASSYSNGADTQYF. This chain connects TRBV6-5 to TRBJ2-3; no firm D call. V dropped 0 bases and J dropped 4 bases, with 8 bases sitting between them. CDR1 and CDR2 from the germline V gene are MNHEY and SVGAGI. The CDR3 runs to 14 residues.